This T cell receptor beta chain was obtained from a study of tumor and adjacent non-tumor tissue in lung cancer. On the study more broadly: The cohort had 12 to 13 adenocarcinoma, a couple of squamous cell and 1 small cell patients. The patients, roughly 10 men and roughly 5 women, were roughly 30 to 76 with stage I to III disease.

This clonotype was observed at least ten times. Its antigen is still unknown. Points from the study as a whole: Top 100 clones took a larger repertoire share in normal lung.

Germline V gene data show CDR1 as DFQATT and CDR2 as SNEGSKA (reference sequence). The CDR3 totals 17 residues. V gave up 5 bases and J gave up 3 bases; unmatched junction bases: 9. RNA was extracted from bulk tissue without any cell sorting. More than 3 cm separated this lung sample from the edge of the tumor. The library came from three nested PCR rounds adapted from ARM-PCR protocols. TCRdb itself ran the multiplex PCR reads through MiXCR, one entry per CDR3 protein. The repertoire includes 60,000 to 90,000 distinct CDR3 sequences, 55% to 70% of them detected once, and 25% to 30% sits in the top ten.

Source material: distant non-tumor lung tissue. This sequence joins TRBV20-1 and TRBJ2-2; 13 bases line up with TRBD2. This sequence originates from a woman aged 50 to 65 with non-small cell lung cancer. The CDR3 reads CSAGKYGLAGDTGELFF. As DNA, the CDR3 is TGCAGTGCTGGAAAGTACGGACTAGCGGGAGACACCGGGGAGCTGTTTTTT.